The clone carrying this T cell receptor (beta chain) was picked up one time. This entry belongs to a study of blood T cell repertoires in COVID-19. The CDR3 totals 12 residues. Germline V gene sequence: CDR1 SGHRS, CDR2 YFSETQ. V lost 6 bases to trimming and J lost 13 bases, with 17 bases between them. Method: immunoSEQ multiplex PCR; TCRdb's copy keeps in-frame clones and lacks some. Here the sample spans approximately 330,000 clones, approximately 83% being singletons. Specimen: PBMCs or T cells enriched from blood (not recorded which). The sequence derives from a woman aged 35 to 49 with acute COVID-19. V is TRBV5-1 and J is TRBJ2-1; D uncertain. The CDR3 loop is CASISPLGRQFF. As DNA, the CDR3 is TGCGCCAGCATATCCCCTCTAGGAAGACAGTTCTTC.